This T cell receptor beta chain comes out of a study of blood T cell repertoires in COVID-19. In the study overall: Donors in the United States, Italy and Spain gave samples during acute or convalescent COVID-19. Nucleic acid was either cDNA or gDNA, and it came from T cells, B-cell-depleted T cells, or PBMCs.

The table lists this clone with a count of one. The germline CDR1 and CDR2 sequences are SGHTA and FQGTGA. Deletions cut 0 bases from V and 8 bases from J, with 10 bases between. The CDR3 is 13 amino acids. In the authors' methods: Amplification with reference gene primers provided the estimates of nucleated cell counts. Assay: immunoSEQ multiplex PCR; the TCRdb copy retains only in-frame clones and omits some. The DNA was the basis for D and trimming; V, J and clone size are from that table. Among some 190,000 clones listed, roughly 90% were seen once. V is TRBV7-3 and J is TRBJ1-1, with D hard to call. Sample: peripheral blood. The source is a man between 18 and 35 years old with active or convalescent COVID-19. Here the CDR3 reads CASSLTGRQEAFF. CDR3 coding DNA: TGTGCCAGCAGCTTAACGGGCCGTCAGGAAGCTTTCTTT.